This is a list of T cell receptor beta chains from one sample in a study of T cell responses to AZD1222 COVID-19 vaccine. Data came from immunoSEQ multiplex PCR; TCRdb stores just in-frame clones and leaves some out. The sample records approximately 180,000 clones, around 89% being singletons. The specimen comprised peripheral blood, sampled on day 0 of AZD1222 vaccination. The origin of the receptors is an adult in good health. Both conserved end residues are part of each CDR3. A D gene is named only where the DNA matches it firmly. Not all rows give a size; the values are once, few, many and, for expanded clones, a class.

j_call | clone_size | v_call | d_call | cdr3_aa | cdr3_nt
TRBJ2-7 | . | TRBV6-5 | TRBD1 | CASNLRDRGTYEQYF | TGTGCCAGCAATCTCCGGGACAGAGGGACCTACGAGCAGTACTTC
TRBJ2-2 | . | TRBV30 | . | CAWSGAGELFF | TGTGCCTGGAGTGGAGCCGGGGAGCTGTTTTTT
TRBJ2-7 | . | TRBV19 | . | CASRKTANSYEQYF | TGTGCCAGCAGAAAAACAGCTAACTCCTACGAGCAGTACTTC
TRBJ1-5 | . | TRBV19 | TRBD1 | CASRDRGNQPQHF | TGTGCCAGTAGGGACAGGGGCAATCAGCCCCAGCATTTT
TRBJ1-1 | . | TRBV19 | . | CASSIMGQTNTEAFF | TGTGCCAGTAGTATCATGGGCCAAACGAACACTGAAGCTTTCTTT
TRBJ1-4 | . | TRBV7-9 | TRBD1 | CASSRDRSREKLFF | TGTGCCAGCAGCCGGGACAGATCGAGGGAAAAACTGTTTTTT
TRBJ1-6 | . | TRBV6-6 | TRBD1 | CASCPGQGFSPLHF | TGTGCCAGCTGCCCGGGACAGGGGTTTTCACCCCTCCACTTT
TRBJ2-3 | . | TRBV16 | . | CASSPRAGGTDTQYF | TGTGCCAGCAGCCCCCGGGCAGGGGGCACAGATACGCAGTATTTT
TRBJ1-5 | . | TRBV5-5 | . | CASSLGLTKGGYNQPQHF | TGTGCCAGCAGCTTGGGGCTGACCAAGGGGGGATACAATCAGCCCCAGCATTTT
TRBJ2-7 | . | TRBV18 | . | CASSTLQSSYEQYF | TGTGCCAGCTCAACTCTACAGAGCTCCTACGAGCAGTACTTC
TRBJ1-1 | . | TRBV18 | . | CASSGRGSTEAFF | TGTGCCAGCTCCGGTCGGGGGAGTACTGAAGCTTTCTTT
TRBJ2-5 | once | TRBV6-1 | TRBD2 | CASSELAGGPQETQYF | TGTGCCAGCAGTGAACTAGCGGGGGGGCCCCAAGAGACCCAGTACTTC
TRBJ1-2 | . | TRBV28 | TRBD1 | CASSRGTESYYGYTF | TGTGCCAGCAGTCGGGGGACAGAATCTTACTATGGCTACACCTTC
TRBJ1-3 | . | TRBV27 | . | CASSLSGTLTGNTIYF | TGTGCCAGCAGTTTATCCGGGACTCTGACTGGAAACACCATATATTTT
TRBJ1-2 | . | TRBV27 | . | CASSFSRGDYGYTF | TGTGCCAGCAGTTTTTCCCGGGGTGACTATGGCTACACCTTC
TRBJ1-6 | . | TRBV28 | TRBD1 | CASSLFVTGGSPLHF | TGTGCCAGCAGTTTATTCGTGACAGGGGGTTCACCCCTCCACTTT
TRBJ1-1 | . | TRBV19 | . | CASSIMAGSTEAFF | TGTGCCAGTAGTATAATGGCAGGGTCAACCGAAGCTTTCTTT
TRBJ1-3 | . | TRBV9 | . | CASSNTQGIPTSGNTIYF | TGTGCCAGCAGCAATACCCAGGGAATCCCCACCTCTGGAAACACCATATATTTT
TRBJ1-6 | . | TRBV18 | . | CASSPQSDYNSPLHF | TGTGCCAGCTCACCACAATCGGACTATAATTCACCCCTCCACTTT
TRBJ1-6 | . | TRBV23-1 | . | CASSQGRLYNSPLHF | TGCGCCAGCAGTCAGGGACGGCTCTATAATTCACCCCTCCACTTT
TRBJ1-3 | . | TRBV6-5 | . | CASSYSGRDGNTIYF | TGTGCCAGCAGTTACTCGGGGCGGGACGGAAACACCATATATTTT
TRBJ2-1 | . | TRBV6-5 | . | CASDKDSGEQFF | TGTGCCAGCGACAAGGACTCGGGTGAGCAGTTCTTC
TRBJ1-2 | . | TRBV12-3/TRBV12-4 | . | CASSLWAVYGYTF | TGTGCCAGCAGTTTATGGGCAGTCTATGGCTACACCTTC
TRBJ1-5 | . | TRBV19 | . | CASSLTGNQPQHF | TGTGCCAGTAGTCTGACAGGTAATCAGCCCCAGCATTTT
TRBJ1-1 | . | TRBV4-3 | . | CASSHSLQPTYTEAFF | TGCGCCAGCAGCCATAGTCTACAGCCTACTTACACTGAAGCTTTCTTT
TRBJ2-1 | . | TRBV4-1 | TRBD2 | CASSQHPSPGLAGEGQFF | TGCGCCAGCAGCCAGCACCCTTCGCCGGGACTAGCGGGGGAGGGACAGTTCTTC
TRBJ2-2 | once | TRBV15 | TRBD2 | CATSARLAGGFTGELFF | TGTGCCACCAGCGCACGACTAGCGGGAGGGTTCACCGGGGAGCTGTTTTTT
TRBJ2-5 | . | TRBV24-1 | . | CATSDLQGGRETQYF | TGTGCCACCAGTGATTTGCAAGGGGGGCGGGAGACCCAGTACTTC
TRBJ2-2 | . | TRBV28 | . | CASKTQMSDTGELFF | TGTGCCAGTAAGACACAAATGTCGGACACCGGGGAGCTGTTTTTT
TRBJ2-2 | . | TRBV5-1 | . | CASSPGPGTGELFF | TGCGCCAGCAGCCCGGGACCGGGCACCGGGGAGCTGTTTTTT
TRBJ2-4 | . | TRBV7-2 | TRBD2 | CASSLLAGGLDIQYF | TGTGCCAGCAGCTTACTAGCGGGAGGGCTTGACATTCAGTACTTC
TRBJ2-6 | once | TRBV2 | . | CASSEGTSDDSGANVLTF | TGTGCCAGCAGTGAAGGGACATCGGATGACTCTGGGGCCAACGTCCTGACTTTC
TRBJ1-5 | . | TRBV24-1 | . | CATSDPALGDQPQHF | TGTGCCACCAGTGATCCGGCTTTGGGGGACCAGCCCCAGCATTTT
TRBJ1-5 | . | TRBV28 | . | CASRTHSNQPQHF | TGTGCCAGCAGGACCCATAGCAATCAGCCCCAGCATTTT
TRBJ2-3 | . | TRBV27 | TRBD2 | CASSLFTLSGIFSDTQYF | TGTGCCAGCAGTTTATTTACTCTTAGCGGGATCTTCTCAGATACGCAGTATTTT
TRBJ2-7 | . | TRBV3-1/TRBV3-2 | . | CASSQDQLIYEQYF | TGTGCCAGCAGCCAGGACCAGCTCATCTACGAGCAGTACTTC
TRBJ1-2 | . | TRBV5-1 | TRBD1 | CASSTGTVANYGYTF | TGCGCCAGCAGCACCGGGACAGTTGCTAACTATGGCTACACCTTC
TRBJ2-5 | . | TRBV5-1 | . | CASSLGQYQETQYF | TGCGCCAGCAGCTTAGGCCAATACCAAGAGACCCAGTACTTC
TRBJ1-5 | . | TRBV5-1 | TRBD1 | CASSSGTGGNQPQHF | TGCGCCAGCAGCTCCGGGACAGGGGGCAATCAGCCCCAGCATTTT